The T cell receptor beta chain under discussion was sequenced for a study of cytomegalovirus exposure and HLA in healthy donors. Whole-study context: Earlier, about 180 million T cells were analyzed, and 90 million to 140 million unique TCR beta sequences were found among them.

Study-wide results and limits: DRB1 showed the most TCR associations and HLA-C the fewest in a later analysis, as rates varied by HLA locus. On later analysis, the bulk of CMV-associated TCR beta chains appeared to be HLA-restricted.

This PCR relied on a set of 60 Vbeta primers and 13 Jbeta primers. Original methodology: Per a later analysis, the number of unique TCR beta chains was approximately 80 million, of which around 9.9 million were shared. The protocol was immunoSEQ multiplex PCR, while the TCRdb copy is restricted to in-frame clones and leaves out a portion. From that table come the V and J calls and clone size; the DNA was used to work out D and trimming. Of 150,000 to 200,000 clones detected, about four fifths appear once; the ten largest clones hold approximately 2%. V dropped 1 base and J dropped 12 bases, with 16 bases sitting between them. This CDR3 has 14 residues. In germline, CDR1 is SGHAT, CDR2 FQNNGV. A remark on this clone: As yet, its antigen is unknown.

Sequenced material: PBMCs. The V and J genes are TRBV11-2 and TRBJ2-1; a possible D gene is TRBD2 (6 bases). The sequence was obtained from a man aged 18 to 35 in good health and CMV-seronegative. CDR3 amino acids: CASSLAGSPVGQFF. The DNA for the CDR3 is TGTGCCAGCAGCTTAGCCGGGAGTCCGGTCGGGCAGTTCTTC. Using reference TRBV11-2 and TRBJ2-1 for the parts outside the CDR3, the full variable domain is EAGVAQSPRYKIIEKRQSVAFWCNPISGHATLYWYQQILGQGPKLLIQFQNNGVVDDSQLPKDRFSAERLKGVDSTLKIQPAKLEDSAVYLCASSLAGSPVGQFFGPGTRLTVL.